This T cell receptor beta chain was found in a study of a mutant IDH1 vaccine in newly diagnosed glioma. Looking at the study overall: Once 4-6 weeks had passed after radiotherapy alone, vaccination started, or it started with temozolomide cycles. Most patients had received both radiotherapy and temozolomide, the prior options being radiotherapy, temozolomide, or both. V12 corresponded to week 35 and V13 to week 47. General observations from the study: Apparently unrelated to pseudoprogression were changes in the top peripheral T cell clonotypes.

The method was immunoSEQ multiplex PCR; TCRdb's version includes in-frame clones alone and lacks a portion of them. The table shows around 53,000 clones, with approximately 79% occurring only once. Points on this clone: Its antigen is unidentified.

Time point specified: week 35, safety follow-up. The content of each vaccine dose was 300 ug of mutant IDH1 20-mer peptide, and topical imiquimod accompanied it. The CDR3 consists of 11 residues. Germline CDR1 reads SNHLY; CDR2 reads FYNNEI. Trimming left V 1 base short and J 6 bases short, with 4 bases between. The material was PBMCs, obtained from a glioma patient whose treatment included an IDH1 peptide vaccine. The rearrangement links TRBV2 to TRBJ2-7; D unclear. This TCR came from a man in his forties with glioma. CDR3 protein: CASSEGFEQYF. The CDR3 region has the DNA TGTGCCAGCAGTGAAGGGTTCGAGCAGTACTTC. The full variable domain, in which reference TRBV2 and TRBJ2-7 provide the parts outside the CDR3, is EPEVTQTPSHQVTQMGQEVILRCVPISNHLYFYWYRQILGQKVEFLVSFYNNEISEKSEIFDDQFSVERPDGSNFTLKIRSTKLEDSAMYFCASSEGFEQYFGPGTRLTVT.